This TCR beta chain was found in a study of blood T cell repertoires in COVID-19. Trimming shortened V by 6 bases and J by 6 bases, and 15 bases separated the two germline ends. The CDR3 sequence is 13 residues long. Per germline, CDR1 LNHDA and CDR2 SQIVND (reference sequence). Some clones are missing from TCRdb's copy, which holds only in-frame ones; the method was immunoSEQ multiplex PCR. The data hold roughly 15,000 clones, with roughly 80% observed a single time. The V and J genes are TRBV19 and TRBJ2-7; possible D gene TRBD2, 5 bases. This TCR was sampled from a human donor in a cohort sampled during active COVID-19. Source material: peripheral blood. CDR3 nucleotide sequence: TGTGCCAGTAGCCCACAAAACCTAGCCGAGCAGTACTTC. It codes for CASSPQNLAEQYF. Full variable domain (outside the CDR3, taken from reference TRBV19 and TRBJ2-7): DGGITQSPKYLFRKEGQNVTLSCEQNLNHDAMYWYRQDPGQGLRLIYYSQIVNDFQKGDIAEGYSVSREKKESFPLTVTSAQKNPTAFYLCASSPQNLAEQYFGPGTRLTVT.